The T cell receptor (beta chain) described here comes from a study of blood T cell repertoires in COVID-19 (TCRdb year 2020). Describing the broader study: The collaborator samples originated in the United States, Italy and Spain and spanned the acute and convalescent phases of COVID-19. The material from the prospective study consisted of cDNA or gDNA derived from T cells, B-cell-depleted T cells, or PBMCs. The dataset comprised deeply sampled blood TCRbeta repertoires from subjects exposed to, actively infected with, or recovered from COVID-19. The repertoires were made available in a free public database intended to serve as a resource for research on the immune response to SARS-CoV-2. Samples came from the ongoing ImmuneRACE study (first 160 participants) plus 1,254 subjects from 6 global collaborators. Sample metadata almost always included a de-identified subject ID, COVID-19 status, age in years and sex. HLA class I and class II types, where available, came from metadata supplied by the sample provider rather than from assay-based typing.

In the case of this clone: The target of this receptor is not known. Nothing much larger sits one base from this clone, and base qualities are not available.

One collaborating source in Seattle enrolled patients while the patients were actively infected and followed the patients over time throughout the course of disease. Collaborating institutions collected whole blood in K2EDTA tubes following their own protocols. For TCRbeta analysis, collaborator samples were shipped as frozen whole blood, as isolated PBMCs, or as DNA extracted from either sample type. On the study overall, not on this receptor specifically: The amount of clinical and demographic metadata varied by source and participant and was provided uncurated.

The immunoSEQ Assay, a bias-controlled multiplex PCR, was used to amplify TCRbeta CDR3 regions from genomic DNA. As for how the authors treated the data: Nucleated cell counts per sample were estimated from amplification of reference gene primers within the assay. To quantify the absolute abundance of each unique TCRbeta CDR3 rearrangement, sequence reads were collapsed and filtered. For each sample, productive Simpson clonality was calculated as the square root of Simpson's diversity index over productive rearrangements. Imported from immuneACCESS, the table was reduced by TCRdb to in-frame sequences with V and J called. These copies leave out some clones; in studies compared against another copy, an unresolved V gene accounts for under half, and the cause of the remainder is not known. V and J calls and clone size are those listed in that table; D and trimming were worked out from the DNA. The sample data list 380,000 or so clones, and 86% of these were observed just once. Roughly 6.6% of the sample goes to the ten largest clones.

The CDR3 sequence holds 16 residues, the cysteine and phenylalanine included. The CDR3 DNA has 48 bases and is translated from base 1. Trimming removed 5 bases from V and 1 base from J; the gene matches leave 4 bases unexplained. Reading the germline V gene gives CDR1 SGHAT and CDR2 FQNNGV. The chain is assembled from TRBV11-2 and TRBJ2-2; a stretch of 10 junction bases matches TRBD1. The material sequenced was peripheral blood. The source is a woman aged 55-75 years with COVID-19, enrolled during active disease. The CDR3 sequence is CASSGTGAMNTGELFF. The sequenced DNA: TGTGCCAGCAGCGGGACAGGGGCGATGAACACCGGGGAGCTGTTTTTT.